These 31 T cell receptor beta chains originate from one sample sequenced in a study of T cells in Graves' hyperthyroidism and ophthalmopathy. TCR beta CDR3 regions were amplified from RNA. During a first-round RT-PCR of the TCR CDR3, the HTBI primer set was used. TCRdb analysed the multiplex PCR reads with MiXCR anew, one entry per CDR3 protein. This table has roughly 500,000 distinct CDR3 sequences, 11% to 15% appearing once. Sequencing was done on a sample of blood. These receptor sequences come from a woman aged 25-40 years with Graves' hyperthyroidism that later progressed to Graves' ophthalmopathy.

This chain uses TRBV7-9 with TRBJ2-5; D perhaps matches TRBD2 (6 bases). V dropped 5 bases and J dropped 4 bases, with 17 bases sitting between them. The V gene's germline CDR1 is SEHNR and CDR2 FQNEAQ (reference sequence). The CDR3 consists of 15 residues. In DNA, the CDR3 is TGTGCCAGCAGCCTCATGGAGGGATCAGGAGAGACCCAGTACTTC. It is translated as CASSLMEGSGETQYF.

This chain uses TRBV24-1 with TRBJ2-1; 12 nucleotides match TRBD1. V shed 1 base and J 9 bases; nucleotides not matched to a gene: 6. Germline V lookup: CDR1 KGHDR, CDR2 SFDVKD. The CDR3 contains 16 residues. The CDR3 region has the DNA TGTGCCACCAGTGATTTTTTGGGACAGGGGGCGTTTGAGCAGTTCTTC. It codes for CATSDFLGQGAFEQFF.

This sequence joins TRBV2 and TRBJ2-3; 10 bases line up with TRBD1. Losses at the gene ends were 5 bases for V and 4 bases for J; bases not matched to a gene: 9. CDR1 and CDR2 (germline): SNHLY, FYNNEI. There are 16 residues in the CDR3. This CDR3 reads CASSLSAGTGADTQYF. Written as DNA, the CDR3 is TGTGCCAGCAGTTTATCGGCAGGGACAGGGGCAGATACGCAGTATTTT.

There are many counts of this clonotype. The V gene is TRBV29-1, the J gene TRBJ2-7; D remains unclear. Germline lookup yields CDR1 SQVTM and CDR2 ANQGSEA. The CDR3 extends over 14 amino acids. Trimming stripped 5 bases from V and 2 bases from J, with 16 bases between. The CDR3 DNA follows: TGCAGCGTTCGACTGCAAGACGGGCCCTACGAGCAGTACTTC. Residues: CSVRLQDGPYEQYF.

Turning to this clonotype: This clone may be a read error of a much larger clone one base away. The rearrangement uses TRBV30 and TRBJ1-6; the D is unclear. Germline values: CDR1 GTSNPN, CDR2 SVGIG (reference sequence). CDR3 length: 13 residues. CDR3 region: CACSAQFNSPLHF. DNA for the CDR3: TGTGCCTGTAGTGCACAGTTTAATTCACCCCTCCACTTT.

In nucleotides, the CDR3 is TGCAGTGCCAAAACGGACTACGAGCAGTACTTC. This gives the protein CSAKTDYEQYF. The rearrangement uses TRBV20-1 and TRBJ2-7, with D unresolved. The germline V gene has CDR1 DFQATT and CDR2 SNEGSKA (reference sequence). Trimming shortened V by 6 bases and J by 3 bases, and 9 bases separated the two germline ends. The CDR3 has 11 amino acids.

The chain employs TRBV30 and TRBJ2-1, with 8 bases aligning to TRBD1. There are 16 residues in the CDR3. With V trimmed by 4 bases and J by 4 bases, 12 bases remained unmatched. The germline gives CDR1 GTSNPN, CDR2 SVGIG (reference sequence). The CDR3 sequence is CAWTREGRGRYNEQFF. CDR3 DNA: TGTGCCTGGACTAGAGAGGGCAGGGGGCGATACAATGAGCAGTTCTTC.

This clonotype was counted at least ten times. The genes are TRBV28 and TRBJ2-7; TRBD2 agrees at 10 bases. This CDR3 is built from 19 residues. The ends lost 5 bases at V and 4 bases at J; junction bases unmatched: 20. Germline lookup yields CDR1 MDHEN and CDR2 SYDVKM. CDR3 sequence reads: CASSTRFHWLAGALYEQYF. In DNA, the CDR3 is TGTGCCAGCAGTACCCGGTTTCATTGGCTAGCGGGAGCATTGTACGAGCAGTACTTC. Full variable domain (outside the CDR3, taken from reference TRBV28 and TRBJ2-7): DVKVTQSSRYLVKRTGEKVFLECVQDMDHENMFWYRQDPGLGLRLIYFSYDVKMKEKGDIPEGYSVSREKKERFSLILESASTNQTSMYLCASSTRFHWLAGALYEQYFGPGTRLTVT.

In its sample, this clonotype was seen a few times. The V and J genes are TRBV27 and TRBJ2-2; D is possibly TRBD1 (5 bases). Germline CDR1 is MNHEY and CDR2 is SMNVEV (reference sequence). The CDR3 has 17 residues. V was pared by 9 bases and J by 1 base, with 21 bases between. The CDR3 DNA is TGTGCCAGTACCTACCGGACCCCCACAGGGAACACCGGGGAGCTGTTTTTT. Residues: CASTYRTPTGNTGELFF.

This sequence joins TRBV6-2 or TRBV6-3 and TRBJ2-2; D not resolved. Germline CDR1 MNHEY, CDR2 SVGEGT. CDR3 size: 17 residues. V dropped 4 bases and J dropped 2 bases, with 17 bases sitting between them. CDR3 sequence reads: CASSSRVAGENTGELFF. CDR3 in DNA: TGTGCCAGCAGTTCCCGGGTGGCAGGTGAAAACACCGGGGAGCTGTTTTTT.

This chain uses TRBV5-1 with TRBJ2-3; 9 bases are a match to TRBD2. CDR3 length equals 16 residues. The V and J ends lost 1 base and 6 bases, in that order; junction bases with no gene match: 9. In germline, CDR1 is SGHRS, CDR2 YFSETQ. The DNA for the CDR3 is TGCGCCAGCAGCTTGACGGCCAGCCTAGCGGGGGATACGCAGTATTTT. As protein: CASSLTASLAGDTQYF.

This clonotype was seen at least ten times. This rearrangement joins TRBV20-1 to TRBJ2-1, with D perhaps matching TRBD2 (5 bases). CDR3 length equals 17 residues. V gave up 2 bases and J gave up 0 bases, with 17 bases separating them. Germline V CDR1 and CDR2: DFQATT, SNEGSKA (reference sequence). The CDR3 DNA reads TGCAGTGCTAGACCCCTGAACCAGCGGAGCTCCTACAATGAGCAGTTCTTC. The encoded protein is CSARPLNQRSSYNEQFF.

This clonotype was observed at least ten times. This sequence joins TRBV2 and TRBJ2-7; 8 nucleotides agree with TRBD1. The CDR3 contains 17 residues. V lost 8 bases, J lost 1 base, and 16 bases stayed unmatched. Per the germline V gene, CDR1 is SNHLY and CDR2 is FYNNEI. Here the CDR3 DNA reads TGTGCCAGCCAGTCGGTTCCCAGGGGGCCCCAATCCTACGAGCAGTACTTC. Protein sequence: CASQSVPRGPQSYEQYF.

This clonotype showed up many times. The chain has TRBV4-1 and TRBJ1-1, with 8 positions matching TRBD1. Unmatched junction bases numbered 6, after V lost 3 bases and J lost 0 bases. Germline loops: CDR1 MGHRA, CDR2 YSYEKL. The CDR3 extends over 16 amino acids. CDR3 DNA sequence: TGCGCCAGCAGCCAGTCTGCCAGGGGGCTGAACACTGAAGCTTTCTTT. Translated: CASSQSARGLNTEAFF.

CDR3 protein: CASRSEGLALGAKNIQYF. For the CDR3, the DNA is TGTGCCAGCAGAAGCGAGGGACTAGCTCTCGGGGCCAAAAACATTCAGTACTTC. The chain couples TRBV28 to TRBJ2-4; 9 nucleotides agree with TRBD2. The CDR3 totals 18 residues. Trimming at V came to 6 bases and at J to 1 base, leaving 13 bases not matched to a gene. Germline-derived CDR1 and CDR2 are MDHEN and SYDVKM.

The chain links TRBV27 to TRBJ2-1; possible D gene TRBD2, 6 bases. V was cut by 3 bases and J by 3 bases, with 15 bases left in between. Germline V gene data show CDR1 as MNHEY and CDR2 as SMNVEV (reference sequence). The CDR3 consists of 16 residues. CDR3 loop: CASSFAGGKDYNEQFF. The DNA of the CDR3 is TGTGCCAGCAGTTTTGCCGGAGGGAAAGACTACAATGAGCAGTTCTTC.

The rearrangement links TRBV7-2 to TRBJ2-7; TRBD2 matches 12 bases. V lost 6 bases and J lost 0; bases outside the gene matches: 6. Germline CDR1 is SGHTA and CDR2 is FQGNSA. This CDR3 contains 16 residues. DNA for the CDR3: TGTGCCAGCAGTAGGACTAGCGGGGCCCCCTCCTACGAGCAGTACTTC. Its translation: CASSRTSGAPSYEQYF.

J is TRBJ2-5 and V is TRBV4-2; 8 bases are shared with TRBD1. Looked up from germline, CDR1 is LGHNA and CDR2 is YNFKEQ. The CDR3 contains 17 residues. Germline trimming cut 1 base from V and 1 base from J; bases unmatched to any gene: 8. Here the CDR3 DNA reads TGTGCCAGCAGCCAAGGGCTCCGGGACAGGCGCCAAGAGACCCAGTACTTC. Protein product: CASSQGLRDRRQETQYF.

This rearrangement joins TRBV4-3 to TRBJ2-4; D tentatively reads TRBD1 or TRBD2 (6 bases each). This CDR3 is 16 amino acids long. V lost 0 bases and J lost 8, with 17 bases in between. Germline CDR1 reads LGHNA; CDR2 reads YSLEER. CDR3 sequence (DNA): TGCGCCAGCAGCCAAGATCGTGCCGGGGGCGCGGACATTCAGTACTTC. It is translated as CASSQDRAGGADIQYF.

This clonotype was picked up many times. The chain employs TRBV9 and TRBJ1-2; TRBD1 is a possible D gene (5 bases). CDR3 size: 14 residues. From germline, CDR1 is SGDLS and CDR2 YYNGEE. V lost 3 bases and J lost 3, with 12 bases in between. The CDR3 DNA follows: TGTGCCAGCAGCGATCTGGGGGTACACTATGGCTACACCTTC. Its translation is CASSDLGVHYGYTF.

The table lists this clonotype with many counts. The chain employs TRBV24-1 and TRBJ1-1, with 11 nucleotides matching TRBD1. Trimming at V came to 7 bases and at J to 2 bases, leaving 5 bases not matched to a gene. This CDR3 region has 15 residues. Germline V CDR1 and CDR2: KGHDR, SFDVKD. CDR3 sequence reads: CATRNGQGANTEAFF. CDR3 DNA sequence: TGTGCCACCAGGAACGGACAGGGGGCAAACACTGAAGCTTTCTTT.

This clonotype was detected ten times or more. This chain joins TRBV2 and TRBJ1-4; D remains unclear. Germline CDR1 SNHLY, CDR2 FYNNEI. Trimming shortened V by 4 bases and J by 8 bases, and 11 bases separated the two germline ends. The CDR3 sequence is 13 residues long. This CDR3 reads CASSAQPEEKLFF. CDR3 in DNA: TGTGCCAGCAGTGCCCAACCCGAAGAAAAACTGTTTTTT.

The V and J genes are TRBV4-2 and TRBJ2-7; possibly TRBD2 for D (6 bases). Between the trimmed V and J ends, which lost 3 bases and 4 bases, there was a span of 13 bases. CDR1 LGHNA and CDR2 YNFKEQ come from the germline V gene. This CDR3 contains 14 residues. CDR3 nucleotide sequence: TGTGCCAGCAGCCATCGGGACTCGCTATACGAGCAGTACTTC. Protein: CASSHRDSLYEQYF.

This clonotype was seen ten or more times. The chain couples TRBV20-1 to TRBJ1-5; 11 bases align to TRBD1. The CDR3 loop spans 18 amino acids. The trim removed 3 bases at V and 4 bases at J, leaving 14 bases unmatched. Germline CDR1 and CDR2: DFQATT and SNEGSKA (reference sequence). In DNA form, the CDR3 reads TGCAGTGCTAGGGCCGGGACAGGGGGTTTATTTGGTAATCAGCCCCAGCATTTT. Its translation is CSARAGTGGLFGNQPQHF.

Concerning this clonotype: Its ends do not fully match the called genes, so a read error is possible. The chain couples TRBV20-1 to TRBJ2-7; D may be TRBD2 (6 bases). The CDR3 runs to 15 residues. CDR1 is DFQATT and CDR2 is SNEGSKA in the germline V gene (reference sequence). The CDR3, as DNA: TGCAGTGCTACTATAGCGGCTAGGAGCTCCTACGAGCACTACTTC. This translates into CSATIAARSSYEHYF.

This clonotype occurred many times. The DNA for the CDR3 is TGTGCCAGCAGTTTATGGCAGGGATTAGGCAATGAGCAGTTCTTC. Its translation: CASSLWQGLGNEQFF. J is TRBJ2-1 and V is TRBV28; D possibly corresponds to TRBD1 (5 bases). Germline V gene sequence: CDR1 MDHEN, CDR2 SYDVKM. Trimming cost V 0 bases and J 6 bases, with 12 bases left between them. This CDR3 comprises 15 residues.

This clonotype came up many times. V usage is TRBV5-1 and J usage is TRBJ1-2; 7 bases align to TRBD1. Germline V gene sequence: CDR1 SGHRS, CDR2 YFSETQ. CDR3 length: 15 residues. With V trimmed by 3 bases and J by 4 bases, 9 bases remained unmatched. The CDR3 DNA is TGCGCCAGCAGCTCCGGGACAGCCTACTTCTATGGCTACACCTTC. Translation gives CASSSGTAYFYGYTF.

This clonotype has a count of ten or more. The chain links TRBV27 to TRBJ2-7, with 8 bases identical to TRBD1. The CDR3 consists of 14 residues. Per germline, CDR1 MNHEY and CDR2 SMNVEV (reference sequence). V gave up 5 bases and J gave up 2 bases; unmatched junction bases: 5. The DNA for the CDR3 is TGTGCCAGCAGTAGGGACAGGTGGACCTACGAGCAGTACTTC. It translates to CASSRDRWTYEQYF.

This clonotype was counted many times. The CDR3 spells CASNPQGLAVTGELFF. CDR3 DNA sequence: TGTGCCAGCAACCCCCAGGGACTAGCGGTTACCGGGGAGCTGTTTTTT. This chain uses TRBV12-3 or TRBV12-4 with TRBJ2-2; 11 nucleotides agree with TRBD2. V was pared by 7 bases and J by 5 bases, with 9 bases of the junction left unmatched. The CDR3 extends over 16 amino acids.

This clonotype was seen repeatedly, ten times or more. The chain carries TRBV6-2 or TRBV6-3 and TRBJ2-1; D may be TRBD1 (5 bases). This CDR3 is 12 amino acids long. Trimming removed 7 bases at V and 2 bases at J, with 6 bases between. Per germline, CDR1 MNHEY and CDR2 SVGEGT. The CDR3 loop is CASKGTYNEQFF. In DNA, the CDR3 is TGTGCCAGCAAGGGGACCTACAATGAGCAGTTCTTC.

This clonotype was detected ten times or more. The CDR3 region is CASSLDLREINYEQYF. The CDR3 coding sequence is TGCGCCAGCAGCTTGGATCTGCGGGAGATAAATTACGAGCAGTACTTC. This chain uses TRBV5-1 with TRBJ2-7; TRBD2 matches 7 bases. The CDR3 covers 16 residues. Trimming took 0 bases from V and 4 from J; bases not matched to a gene: 10. CDR1 and CDR2 from the germline V gene are SGHRS and YFSETQ. The full variable domain, rest sourced from reference TRBV5-1 and TRBJ2-7, is KAGVTQTPRYLIKTRGQQVTLSCSPISGHRSVSWYQQTPGQGLQFLFEYFSETQRNKGNFPGRFSGRQFSNSRSEMNVSTLELGDSALYLCASSLDLREINYEQYFGPGTRLTVT.